A selection of T cell receptor beta chains follows, all from one sample in a study of blood T cell repertoires in COVID-19. The assay was immunoSEQ multiplex PCR, and TCRdb's table has in-frame clones only and misses some. The repertoire holds some 270,000 clones, with around 83% as singletons. Source material: peripheral blood. These receptors originate from a woman in her forties who had recovered from COVID-19. The CDR3 runs from the conserved cysteine through the conserved F or W. D genes are given only for firm matches. Expanded clones get a size class; other rows say once, few or many, or leave the size out.

j_call | v_call | clone_size | d_call | cdr3_nt | cdr3_aa
TRBJ2-5 | TRBV14 | NA | TRBD2 | TGTGCCAGCAGCCTTGGACGGGGACTAGCGGGGGGGCTGTCGGAGACCCAGTACTTC | CASSLGRGLAGGLSETQYF
TRBJ2-1 | TRBV4-1 | NA | TRBD2 | TGCGCCAGCAGCCAAGCGGGGGGATCCAATGAGCAGTTCTTC | CASSQAGGSNEQFF
TRBJ2-3 | TRBV6-5 | NA | TRBD1 | TGTGCCAGCAGTTACTCGACAGGGTTTCGAGATACGCAGTATTTT | CASSYSTGFRDTQYF
TRBJ2-4 | TRBV6-6 | NA | NA | TGTGCCAGCACCCCGTTGGAGACCGTAGCCAAAAACATTCAGTACTTC | CASTPLETVAKNIQYF
TRBJ2-7 | TRBV2 | NA | TRBD1 | TGTGCCAGCAGTGTAGTCGGGACAGATACCTACGAGCAGTACTTC | CASSVVGTDTYEQYF
TRBJ1-2 | TRBV11-2 | NA | NA | TGTGCCAGCAGCTTTTGGCGGGGGGGCTACACCTTC | CASSFWRGGYTF
TRBJ1-1 | TRBV29-1 | NA | NA | TGCAGCGTTTCACCGGGACTGCCGAACACTGAAGCTTTCTTT | CSVSPGLPNTEAFF
TRBJ2-2 | TRBV5-3 | few | NA | TGTGCCAGAAGCATGGACAGCTACACCGGGGAGCTGTTTTTT | CARSMDSYTGELFF
TRBJ1-1 | TRBV27 | NA | TRBD1 | TGTGCCAGCAGTGAATACAGGGGGCGAAGCACTGAAGCTTTCTTT | CASSEYRGRSTEAFF
TRBJ2-1 | TRBV2 | NA | TRBD2 | TGTGCCAGCAGTTCCCGAGGGAGGGGAAGGAGGGATGAGCAGTTCTTC | CASSSRGRGRRDEQFF
TRBJ1-1 | TRBV27 | NA | TRBD1 | TGTGCCAGCAGTTTGCAGGGGGCTTCGGTGAACACTGAAGCTTTCTTT | CASSLQGASVNTEAFF
TRBJ1-4 | TRBV18 | NA | NA | TGTGCCAGCTCTCCCTACGAGGGCCGGGGTGAAAAACTGTTTTTT | CASSPYEGRGEKLFF